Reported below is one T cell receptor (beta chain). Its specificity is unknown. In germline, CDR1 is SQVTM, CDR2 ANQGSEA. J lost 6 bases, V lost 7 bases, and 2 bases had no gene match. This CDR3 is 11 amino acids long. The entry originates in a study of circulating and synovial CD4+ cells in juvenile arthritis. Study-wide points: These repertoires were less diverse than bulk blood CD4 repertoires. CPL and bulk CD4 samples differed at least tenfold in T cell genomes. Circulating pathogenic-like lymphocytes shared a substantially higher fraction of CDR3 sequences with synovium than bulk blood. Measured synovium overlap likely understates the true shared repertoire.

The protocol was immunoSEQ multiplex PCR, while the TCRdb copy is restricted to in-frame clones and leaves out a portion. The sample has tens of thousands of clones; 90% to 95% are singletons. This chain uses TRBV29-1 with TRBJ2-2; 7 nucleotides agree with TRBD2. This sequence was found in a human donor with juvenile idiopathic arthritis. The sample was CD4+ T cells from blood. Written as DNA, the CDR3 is TGCAGCGGTGCGGGGGCCGGGGAGCTGTTTTTT. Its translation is CSGAGAGELFF.